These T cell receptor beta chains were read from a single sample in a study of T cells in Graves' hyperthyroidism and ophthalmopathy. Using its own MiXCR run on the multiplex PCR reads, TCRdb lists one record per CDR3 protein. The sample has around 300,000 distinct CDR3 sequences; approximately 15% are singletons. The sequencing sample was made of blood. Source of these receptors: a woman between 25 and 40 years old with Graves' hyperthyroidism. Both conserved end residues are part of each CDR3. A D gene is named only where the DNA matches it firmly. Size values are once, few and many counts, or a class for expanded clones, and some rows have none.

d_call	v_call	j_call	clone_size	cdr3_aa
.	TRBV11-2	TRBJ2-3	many	CASSSQGLLSDTQYF
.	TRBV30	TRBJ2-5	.	CAWSPTLTGETQYF
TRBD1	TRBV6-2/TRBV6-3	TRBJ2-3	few	CASSRQGGKGTDTQYF
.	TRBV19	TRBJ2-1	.	CASSIVGIRYNEQFF
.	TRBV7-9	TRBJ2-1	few	CASSSLAGDYNEQFF
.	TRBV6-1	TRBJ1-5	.	CASSEEGLVSNQPQHF
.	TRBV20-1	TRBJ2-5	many	CSARGPPSTGETQYF
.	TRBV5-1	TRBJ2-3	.	CASRGAGQVDTQYF
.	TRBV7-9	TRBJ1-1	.	CASSLESIRGAFF
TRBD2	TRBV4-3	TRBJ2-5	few	CASSQGFSGSQETQYF
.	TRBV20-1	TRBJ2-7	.	CSATRFPSYEQYF